Listed here is a single TCR beta chain. The sample is drawn from a study of blood T cell repertoires in COVID-19. Libraries were prepared by immunoSEQ multiplex PCR; TCRdb keeps only in-frame clonotypes and omits some of them. In the table there are about 140,000 clones, roughly 79% of which are singletons. This CDR3 spans 14 amino acids. Trimming took off 5 bases at V and 3 bases at J, with 8 bases between the two ends. CDR1 is LNHDA, CDR2 SQIVND, per germline (reference sequence). Material: peripheral blood. The gene calls are TRBV19 and TRBJ1-6, with D maybe TRBD1 (6 bases). This TCR was recovered from a human donor in a cohort sampled during active COVID-19. CDR3 sequence reads: CASSRTVYNSPLHF. Here the CDR3 DNA reads TGTGCCAGTAGTCGGACAGTCTATAATTCACCCCTCCACTTT.